The T cell receptor (beta chain) described here comes from a study of long-term antiretroviral therapy in people with HIV. Study details: Of all samples, the earliest predate the 2015 immediate-ART recommendation by about a decade. Study conclusions and caveats: Clones showing expansion before ART dominated the repertoire at all time points.

immunoSEQ v3.0 was run at survey level. Here immunoSEQ multiplex PCR was the method, and the copy in TCRdb shows in-frame clones only, minus some. The sample holds more than 35,000 clones, nearly 95% seen once. The CDR3 contains 17 residues. The ends lost 7 bases at V and 6 bases at J; junction bases unmatched: 18. Germline assignment: CDR1 SGHNT and CDR2 YENEEA. Each donor provided at least one pre-ART PBMC sample and at least two post-ART PBMC samples. With respect to this clone: The antigen is undetermined.

This clonotype was obtained from a woman between 45 and 60 years old with HIV. V usage is TRBV11-3 and J usage is TRBJ2-3; 8 nucleotides align to TRBD2. Sequenced material: unsorted PBMCs, taken 3.7 years after starting antiretroviral therapy. The CDR3 sequence: CASTESGGVNGRDTQYF. CDR3 nucleotides: TGTGCCAGCACCGAGTCCGGGGGGGTGAACGGTAGGGATACGCAGTATTTT.